One sample yielded the 23 T cell receptor beta chains listed below, sequenced in a study of cytomegalovirus exposure and HLA in healthy donors. The primer mix had 60 Vbeta and 13 Jbeta primers. The method was immunoSEQ multiplex PCR; TCRdb's version includes in-frame clones alone and lacks a portion of them. The sample shows hundreds of thousands of clones, approximately 79% of them seen only once. The sample comprised PBMCs. All receptors derive from a girl between 2 and 10 years old in good health and CMV-seronegative.

The gene calls are TRBV7-9 and TRBJ1-2, with a weak D call TRBD1 (5 bases). V was trimmed by 2 bases and J by 2 bases, leaving 12 bases between them. CDR3 length equals 15 residues. Germline V gene sequence: CDR1 SEHNR, CDR2 FQNEAQ (reference sequence). The DNA of the CDR3 is TGTGCCAGCAGCTTATCGGACAAAGCCAACTATGGCTACACCTTC. Protein product: CASSLSDKANYGYTF.

The chain couples TRBV19 to TRBJ1-5, with TRBD1 identical over 10 bases. The CDR3 length is 17 residues. With 6 bases clipped from V and 3 bases from J, the junction kept 11 bases outside the gene matches. The V gene's germline CDR1 is LNHDA and CDR2 SQIVND (reference sequence). This CDR3 is CASSLTGGVLYNQPQHF. CDR3 bases: TGTGCCAGTAGCCTGACAGGGGGCGTGTTGTACAATCAGCCCCAGCATTTT.

V usage is TRBV23-1 and J usage is TRBJ1-2; 8 positions match TRBD1. TRBV23-1 is an open reading frame, and its role is uncertain. This CDR3 spans 15 amino acids. V lost 8 bases and J lost 7; bases outside the gene matches: 15. The CDR3 loop is CASPGQGEMAGGYTF. CDR3 in DNA: TGCGCCAGCCCTGGACAGGGCGAGATGGCGGGTGGCTACACCTTC.

V and J are TRBV1 and TRBJ2-1; the table assigns TRBD2, which was not confirmed against the DNA. TRBV1 is shown as a pseudogene. The CDR3 sequence is 19 residues long. CDR3 in amino acids: CTSSQDGLSGGQEGNEQFF. The CDR3 region has the DNA TGCACCAGCAGCCAAGATGGTTTGAGCGGGGGGCAGGAGGGGAATGAGCAGTTCTTC.

The chain links TRBV2 to TRBJ1-1; 9 bases line up with TRBD1. Looked up from germline, CDR1 is SNHLY and CDR2 is FYNNEI. This CDR3 has 15 amino acids. The ends lost 6 bases at V and 1 base at J; junction bases unmatched: 6. In nucleotides, the CDR3 is TGTGCCAGCAGACCTCCGGGACAGGGGAACACTGAAGCTTTCTTT. Translated, it gives CASRPPGQGNTEAFF.

V and J are TRBV7-6 and TRBJ2-1; possible D gene TRBD2, 6 bases. V was trimmed by 8 bases and J by 4 bases, leaving 12 bases between them. CDR1 is SGHVS and CDR2 is FNYEAQ in the germline V gene. CDR3 length: 13 residues. The CDR3 nucleotides read TGTGCCAGCTCCGGGGCGGGGTACAATGAGCAGTTCTTC. This codes for CASSGAGYNEQFF.

The chain is built from TRBV4-1 and TRBJ2-7; 12 bases line up with TRBD2. Trimming took 4 bases from V and 3 from J; bases not matched to a gene: 4. CDR1 MGHRA and CDR2 YSYEKL come from the germline V gene. This CDR3 region has 15 residues. CDR3 region: CASSPRTSGDYEQYF. The CDR3 bases are TGCGCCAGCAGCCCCCGGACTAGCGGGGACTACGAGCAGTACTTC.

This clone was recorded once. The chain carries TRBV5-1 and TRBJ2-3; D is undetermined. Trimming cost V 4 bases and J 4 bases, with 10 bases left between them. CDR3 length: 13 amino acids. Germline V gene sequence: CDR1 SGHRS, CDR2 YFSETQ. CDR3 nucleotides: TGCGCCAGCAGCGACTTAAGTTCAGATACGCAGTATTTT. This sequence encodes CASSDLSSDTQYF.

The chain employs TRBV4-1 and TRBJ2-1; 11 positions match TRBD2. The V gene's germline CDR1 is MGHRA and CDR2 YSYEKL. The CDR3 is made up of 17 amino acids. The junction had 12 bases not matched to a gene; V was cut back by 4 bases and J by 7 bases. For the CDR3, the DNA is TGCGCCAGCAGCCCGCCCTTTAGCGGGGGGGCCTTAAATGAGCAGTTCTTC. Residues: CASSPPFSGGALNEQFF.

The rearrangement links TRBV18 to TRBJ2-1, with TRBD2 matching over 8 bases. Germline V lookup: CDR1 KGHSH, CDR2 LQKENI. The CDR3 contains 11 residues. J was trimmed by 14 bases and V by 6 bases; bases with no gene match: 6. The CDR3 bases are TGTGCCAGCTCGACGGGGGGGCTAGAGTTCTTC. This encodes CASSTGGLEFF.

The chain is built from TRBV5-4 and TRBJ1-2, with D uncertain. The CDR3 sequence is 14 residues long. In germline, CDR1 is SGHNT, CDR2 YYREEE (reference sequence). V was trimmed by 0 bases and J by 2 bases, leaving 8 bases between them. Here the CDR3 DNA reads TGTGCCAGCAGCTTGGAAGCGGGAAACTATGGCTACACCTTC. This gives the protein CASSLEAGNYGYTF.

The rearrangement links TRBV5-6 to TRBJ1-1; 8 nucleotides line up with TRBD1. The germline CDR1 and CDR2 sequences are SGHDT and YYEEEE. With V trimmed by 3 bases and J by 6 bases, 16 bases remained unmatched. There are 17 residues in the CDR3. The CDR3 bases are TGTGCCAGCAGCTCGGCGGAGACAGGGGCACTTTGGGCTGAAGCTTTCTTT. It encodes CASSSAETGALWAEAFF.

The chain uses TRBV6-1 and TRBJ1-2; D not certain. The CDR3 has 13 residues. Germline CDR1 reads MNHNS; CDR2 reads SASEGT. V was trimmed by 5 bases and J by 4 bases, leaving 11 bases between them. CDR3 DNA sequence: TGTGCCAGCAGTCTACGACACCCCTATGGCTACACCTTC. Encoded protein: CASSLRHPYGYTF.

The chain employs TRBV18 and TRBJ1-4; the D is unclear. Between the trimmed V and J ends, which lost 5 bases and 0 bases, there was a span of 7 bases. The CDR3 is 14 amino acids. Per germline, CDR1 KGHSH and CDR2 LQKENI. The CDR3 region is CASSVQPTNEKLFF. CDR3 bases: TGTGCCAGCTCAGTACAGCCAACTAATGAAAAACTGTTTTTT.

Concerning this clone itself: Given the absence of the conserved phenylalanine or tryptophan at the CDR3 end, a read error is likely. The DNA is omitted, as the CDR3 cannot be located on it reliably, and the CDR3 follows TCRdb's listing. This chain joins TRBV18 and TRBJ2-3; the table's TRBD2 call for D was not verified on the DNA. Inclusive of both ends, the CDR3 amounts to 9 amino acids. CDR1 and CDR2 from the germline V gene are KGHSH and LQKENI. The CDR3 sequence is CASSPGLAV.

The V and J genes are TRBV5-6 and TRBJ1-2, with D unresolved. Germline values: CDR1 SGHDT, CDR2 YYEEEE. The CDR3 totals 13 residues. V was clipped by 7 bases and J by 12 bases, with 22 bases between them. CDR3 amino acids: CASARLEARRDTF. The CDR3 DNA sequence: TGTGCCAGCGCCCGGTTGGAGGCGCGTCGGGACACCTTC.

This clone was counted between two and nine times. The CDR3 region is CASSLGGQGMYGYTF. The CDR3 nucleotides read TGTGCCAGCAGCTTGGGTGGACAGGGGATGTATGGCTACACCTTC. The rearrangement links TRBV5-4 to TRBJ1-2; 9 bases align to TRBD1. Germline loops: CDR1 SGHNT, CDR2 YYREEE (reference sequence). The V and J ends lost 0 bases and 5 bases, in that order; junction bases with no gene match: 5. The CDR3 sequence is 15 residues long. Using reference TRBV5-4 and TRBJ1-2 for the parts outside the CDR3, the full variable domain is ETGVTQSPTHLIKTRGQQVTLRCSSQSGHNTVSWYQQALGQGPQFIFQYYREEENGRGNFPPRFSGLQFPNYSSELNVNALELDDSALYLCASSLGGQGMYGYTFGSGTRLTVV.

The chain is built from TRBV9 and TRBJ1-1, with 12 nucleotides matching TRBD1. Germline V gives CDR1 SGDLS, CDR2 YYNGEE. Unmatched junction bases numbered 3, after V lost 3 bases and J lost 0 bases. This CDR3 region has 16 residues. The CDR3 region has the DNA TGTGCCAGCAGCGGGGGGACAGGGGGCCTGAACACTGAAGCTTTCTTT. Translated, it gives CASSGGTGGLNTEAFF.

V usage is TRBV19 and J usage is TRBJ1-5; D gene ambiguous. This CDR3 has 15 residues. Germline values: CDR1 LNHDA, CDR2 SQIVND (reference sequence). V gave up 10 bases and J gave up 2 bases, with 18 bases separating them. CDR3 DNA sequence: TGTGCCACCGCGGATCTAACTTTGGGCAATCAGCCCCAGCATTTT. Translation gives CATADLTLGNQPQHF.

V is TRBV5-1 and J is TRBJ2-4; tentatively, D is TRBD1 (6 bases). This CDR3 has 14 residues. Trimming left V 2 bases short and J 5 bases short, with 11 bases between. Germline V gene sequence: CDR1 SGHRS, CDR2 YFSETQ. The CDR3 sequence is CASSLLQGENIQYF. The CDR3 nucleotides read TGCGCCAGCAGCTTATTACAGGGTGAAAACATTCAGTACTTC.

The gene calls are TRBV5-6 and TRBJ2-2; 7 bases are a match to TRBD2. Germline V gives CDR1 SGHDT, CDR2 YYEEEE. V trimming: 4 bases; J trimming: 1 base; junction bases outside the gene matches: 7. The CDR3 extends over 16 amino acids. Here the CDR3 reads CASSPQIAGNTGELFF. In DNA, the CDR3 is TGTGCCAGCAGCCCCCAGATAGCGGGGAACACCGGGGAGCTGTTTTTT.

This clone was detected only a few times. This rearrangement joins TRBV2 to TRBJ2-2; tentatively, D is TRBD2 (6 bases). Trimming left V 3 bases short and J 0 bases short, with 17 bases between. This CDR3 is 18 amino acids long. Germline values: CDR1 SNHLY, CDR2 FYNNEI. The CDR3 nucleotides read TGTGCCAGCAGTGAGCCCCCGAGCGGGCTTGCGAACACCGGGGAGCTGTTTTTT. Its protein is CASSEPPSGLANTGELFF.

The rearrangement uses TRBV19 and TRBJ2-1, with 8 bases that match TRBD2. With V trimmed by 5 bases and J by 3 bases, 6 bases remained unmatched. CDR1 and CDR2 (germline): LNHDA, SQIVND (reference sequence). This CDR3 is 15 amino acids long. CDR3 in DNA: TGTGCCAGTAGTTTGGCGGGACTAGACTACAATGAGCAGTTCTTC. Translation gives CASSLAGLDYNEQFF.